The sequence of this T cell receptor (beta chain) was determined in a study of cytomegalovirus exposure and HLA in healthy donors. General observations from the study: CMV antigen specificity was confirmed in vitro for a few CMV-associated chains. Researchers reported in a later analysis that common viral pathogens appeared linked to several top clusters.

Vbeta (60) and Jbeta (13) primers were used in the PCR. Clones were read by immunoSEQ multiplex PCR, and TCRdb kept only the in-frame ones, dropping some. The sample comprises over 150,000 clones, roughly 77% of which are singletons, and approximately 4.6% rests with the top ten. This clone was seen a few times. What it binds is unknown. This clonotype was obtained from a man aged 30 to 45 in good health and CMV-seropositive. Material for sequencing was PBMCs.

The CDR3 reads CASTTEGPGNTDTQYF. The CDR3 nucleotides are TGTGCCAGCACCACGGAGGGTCCGGGGAACACAGATACGCAGTATTTT. The chain joins TRBV21-1 to TRBJ2-3; the DNA was not compared with TRBD2, the D call given in the table. TRBV21-1 is listed as a pseudogene. The length of the CDR3 is 16 residues.